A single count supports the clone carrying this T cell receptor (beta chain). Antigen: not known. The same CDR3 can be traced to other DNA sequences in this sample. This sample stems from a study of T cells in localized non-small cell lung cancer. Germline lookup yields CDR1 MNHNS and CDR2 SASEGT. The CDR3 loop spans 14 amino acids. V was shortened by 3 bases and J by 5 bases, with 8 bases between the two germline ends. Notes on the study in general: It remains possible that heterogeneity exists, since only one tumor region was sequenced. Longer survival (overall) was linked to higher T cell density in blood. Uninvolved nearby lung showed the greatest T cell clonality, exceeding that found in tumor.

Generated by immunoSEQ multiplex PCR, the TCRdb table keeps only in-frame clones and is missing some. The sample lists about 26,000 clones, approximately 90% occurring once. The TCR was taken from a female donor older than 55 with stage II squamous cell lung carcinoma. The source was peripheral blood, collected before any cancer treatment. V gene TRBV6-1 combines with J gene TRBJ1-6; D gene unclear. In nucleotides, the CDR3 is TGTGCCAGCAGTGAGAGAGGAAATAATTCACCCCTCCACTTT. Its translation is CASSERGNNSPLHF.